The 5 T cell receptor beta chains below come from one sample, sequenced in a study of blood T cell repertoires in COVID-19. Some clones are missing from TCRdb's copy, which holds only in-frame ones; the method was immunoSEQ multiplex PCR. The repertoire holds about 210,000 clones, with 70% to 90% as singletons. Sequencing input: PBMCs or T cells enriched from blood (not recorded which). Receptor source: a woman between 35 and 50 years old with acute COVID-19.

CDR3 protein: CASGAINSPLHF. CDR3 coding DNA: TGTGCCAGCGGGGCTATTAATTCACCCCTCCACTTT. The chain carries TRBV7-6 and TRBJ1-6, with a possible D match to TRBD1 (5 bases). This CDR3 spans 12 amino acids. Trimming removed 8 bases at V and 6 bases at J, with 8 bases between. Germline V lookup: CDR1 SGHVS, CDR2 FNYEAQ.

The chain recombines TRBV7-2 with TRBJ2-3; TRBD2 agrees at 12 bases. The CDR3 loop spans 17 amino acids. The V and J ends lost 4 bases and 0 bases, in that order; junction bases with no gene match: 5. Germline V gene sequence: CDR1 SGHTA, CDR2 FQGNSA. The CDR3 DNA sequence: TGTGCCAGCAGCTCCTGGACTAGCGGGGCTAGCACAGATACGCAGTATTTT. Its protein is CASSSWTSGASTDTQYF.

The chain combines TRBV7-2 with TRBJ2-1; a possible D gene is TRBD1 (6 bases). The CDR3 extends over 15 amino acids. CDR1 and CDR2 from the germline V gene are SGHTA and FQGNSA. The V end was cut by 6 bases, the J end by 2 bases, with 14 bases between. The DNA of the CDR3 is TGTGCCAGCAGATCCGGGACAAATCCCTACAATGAGCAGTTCTTC. Translated, it gives CASRSGTNPYNEQFF.

The chain recombines TRBV29-1 with TRBJ2-5, with D possibly TRBD2 on 7 matching bases. The V gene lost 1 base and the J gene lost 5 bases, with 14 bases spanning the gap. This CDR3 is 14 amino acids long. CDR1 SQVTM and CDR2 ANQGSEA come from the germline V gene. CDR3 in DNA: TGCAGCGTTGAAGGGTCGGGGGGCGAGGAGACCCAGTACTTC. It translates to CSVEGSGGEETQYF.

This sequence joins TRBV7-2 and TRBJ2-7; 9 bases map to TRBD2. CDR1 SGHTA and CDR2 FQGNSA come from the germline V gene. V was clipped by 3 bases and J by 0 bases; unmatched bases: 3. This CDR3 has 15 residues. CDR3 sequence: CASSFSGGSSYEQYF. The CDR3 nucleotides read TGTGCCAGCAGCTTTAGCGGGGGATCCTCCTACGAGCAGTACTTC.